This T cell receptor beta chain was retrieved from a study of blood T cell repertoires in COVID-19 (dated by TCRdb to between 2020 and 2021). For context, the study as a whole: Samples from collaborators originated in the United States, Italy and Spain and spanned both the acute and convalescent phases of COVID-19. Where available, HLA class I and class II types were obtained from metadata supplied by the sample provider rather than from assay-based typing. Nearly every sample came with metadata listing a de-identified subject ID, COVID-19 status, age in years and sex. Deeply sampled blood TCRbeta repertoires from subjects exposed to, actively infected with, or recovered from COVID-19 were included in the dataset. The samples were drawn from two sources: the first 160 participants of the ongoing ImmuneRACE study, and 1,254 subjects contributed by 6 global collaborators. A freely available public database, intended as a resource for researchers studying the immune response to SARS-CoV-2, is where the repertoires were released. The material from the prospective study consisted of cDNA or gDNA derived from T cells, B-cell-depleted T cells, or PBMCs.

Participants in the prospective study were enrolled through a virtual design, were aged 18 to 89 years, and lived in about 25 United States geographic areas. Cohort assignment in the prospective study relied on participant-reported clinical history from a screening survey and a study questionnaire. Exposed participants had been in contact with someone with a PCR-confirmed or clinician-diagnosed COVID-19 case within 2 weeks of study entry. In the prospective study, whole blood, serum and a nasopharyngeal or oropharyngeal swab were collected from each participant by mobile phlebotomists. Participants in the prospective study had the option to provide additional blood draws and questionnaires over a roughly 2-month period. Prospective study blood samples were shipped either frozen or at room temperature before DNA extraction. On this clone itself: What this receptor recognizes is not known. There are no base qualities to consult, and no much larger clone falls within one base.

As encoded in the germline V gene, CDR1 is SQVTM while CDR2 is ANQGSEA. Including cysteine and phenylalanine, the CDR3 has 14 amino acids. Only the CDR3 portion is preserved as DNA: 42 bases, with reading frame beginning at the first base. The germline V end is reduced by 7 bases and the J end by 5 bases; junction bases left unmatched: 12. Paper-wide results and their limitations: The quantity of clinical and demographic metadata differed by source and by participant and was supplied without curation.

TCRbeta CDR3 regions were amplified from genomic DNA by means of the immunoSEQ Assay, a bias-controlled multiplex PCR. As for the original processing: The number of nucleated cells in each sample was estimated by amplification of reference gene primers within the assay. To quantify the absolute abundance of each unique TCRbeta CDR3 rearrangement, sequence reads were collapsed and filtered. For each sample, productive Simpson clonality was calculated as the square root of Simpson's diversity index over productive rearrangements. Held by TCRdb, this immuneACCESS table contains in-frame sequences only and omits some clones. Under half of the omission traces to an unresolved V gene where checked; the cause of the rest is unknown. V, J and clone size were drawn from that table, and D and trimming were deduced from the DNA. The sample records some 290,000 clones, roughly nine tenths of which are singletons. Roughly 3.9% of the sample rests with the top ten.

The specimen was PBMCs or T cells enriched from blood (not recorded which). Recombination linked TRBV29-1 to TRBJ1-1; TRBD1 matches 8 bases in the middle. The TCR was taken from a woman aged 30 to 39 who had been exposed to COVID-19. The CDR3 reads as follows: CSARDRWERTEAFF. The nucleotides are TGCAGCGCTAGGGACAGGTGGGAAAGGACTGAAGCTTTCTTT.